These T cell receptor beta chains were read from a single sample in a study of shared clonotypes between healthy human individuals. Sequencing used immunoSEQ multiplex PCR; TCRdb keeps in-frame clones, though not all of them. Among under 2.5 million clones listed, 80% to 95% were seen once. Sequenced material: naive CD4+ T cells from PBMCs. The receptors shown here come from a man between 18 and 35 years old in good health. Some clones in this sample may be carry-over from other donors' samples. Each CDR3 is given with its conserved first and last residue. The order of the fields is D gene, V gene, J gene, clone size, CDR3 DNA, CDR3 protein. The D gene is left open where the match is weak. The size entry is marked missing in some rows and otherwise reads once, few, many or a size class.

.,TRBV5-1,TRBJ2-2,.,TGCGCCAGCGGCGCGTTGACCGGGGAGCTGTTTTTT,CASGALTGELFF
TRBD2,TRBV5-1,TRBJ2-5,.,TGCGCCAGCAGCATTGCGCCCGGACTAGCGGGAGAGACCCAGTACTTC,CASSIAPGLAGETQYF
.,TRBV28,TRBJ1-1,few,TGTGCCAGCAGTTTAGTGGGGAACACTGAAGCTTTCTTT,CASSLVGNTEAFF
.,TRBV2,TRBJ2-3,.,TGTGCCAGCAGTGAAGCCCAGGATTACACAGATACGCAGTATTTT,CASSEAQDYTDTQYF
.,TRBV9,TRBJ1-4,.,TGTGCCAGCAGCCTTCGGGGGGGCTGGGAAAAACTGTTTTTT,CASSLRGGWEKLFF
.,TRBV7-2,TRBJ2-3,.,TGTGCCAGCAGCTTGATGCGAGGGGCGGTAGATACGCAGTATTTT,CASSLMRGAVDTQYF
.,TRBV19,TRBJ1-5,.,TGTGCCAGTAGTATTTCCCGCCCCAATCAGCCCCAGCATTTT,CASSISRPNQPQHF
.,TRBV7-3,TRBJ2-3,once,TGTGCCAGCAGCCAGAGCGGCCTCACAGATACGCAGTATTTT,CASSQSGLTDTQYF
TRBD2,TRBV11-2,TRBJ2-3,.,TGTGCCAGCCCCGAACCTGCCGGGAGGGTTACAGATACGCAGTATTTT,CASPEPAGRVTDTQYF
.,TRBV4-1,TRBJ2-1,.,TGCGCCAGCAGCCAAGTTGGGCGGGGCGCCTACAATGAGCAGTTCTTC,CASSQVGRGAYNEQFF
.,TRBV28,TRBJ1-2,.,TGTGCCAGCAGCCTCAGACGCACCTATGGCTACACCTTC,CASSLRRTYGYTF
.,TRBV28,TRBJ1-1,.,TGTGCCAGCAGTTTTAGGGAGACGTCTGAAGCTTTCTTT,CASSFRETSEAFF
.,TRBV29-1,TRBJ1-1,.,TGCAGCGTTAAACAGGGTAGGACTGAAGCTTTCTTT,CSVKQGRTEAFF
TRBD2,TRBV6-5,TRBJ2-1,.,TGTGCCAGCAGTTACTCGACGGCTAGCGGCTACAATGAGCAGTTCTTC,CASSYSTASGYNEQFF
TRBD1,TRBV14,TRBJ1-2,.,TGTGCCAGCAGCCAAGATCCGGGACAGGGCGCACAAAACTATGGCTACACCTTC,CASSQDPGQGAQNYGYTF
TRBD1,TRBV5-1,TRBJ2-2,.,TGCGCCAGCAGCTTGGAGGGGACAACAGGGGGCACCGGGGAGCTGTTTTTT,CASSLEGTTGGTGELFF
.,TRBV5-1,TRBJ2-6,.,TGCGCCAGCAGCTTGTTTCCAGGGGTGATCTCTGGGGCCAACGTCCTGACTTTC,CASSLFPGVISGANVLTF
.,TRBV10-1,TRBJ1-1,few,TGCGCCAGCAAAGCAGGGTTCGACACTGAAGCTTTCTTT,CASKAGFDTEAFF
TRBD1,TRBV6-5,TRBJ2-7,.,TGTGCCAGCAGTTACTCGCCTGACAGGGTGGGGGAGCAGTACTTC,CASSYSPDRVGEQYF
TRBD1,TRBV5-1,TRBJ2-1,.,TGCGCCAGCAGCTTGGGACAGGGGGCTTACAATGAGCAGTTCTTC,CASSLGQGAYNEQFF
TRBD1,TRBV9,TRBJ2-7,.,TGTGCCAGGGGACAGGCTTCCTCCTACGAGCAGTACTTC,CARGQASSYEQYF
.,TRBV6-5,TRBJ2-7,.,TGTGCCAGCAGTTACGGGCCTTTAAGGGAGCAGTACTTC,CASSYGPLREQYF
.,TRBV5-1,TRBJ2-1,.,TGCGCCAGCAGCCCATCGGGGGGCGCAACCCGATCGGGCCTATACAATGAGCAGTTCTTC,CASSPSGGATRSGLYNEQFF
TRBD1,TRBV7-3,TRBJ2-1,.,TGTGCCAGCAGCGCACAGGGGAATAAGGATGAGCAGTTCTTC,CASSAQGNKDEQFF
.,TRBV6-4,TRBJ1-3,.,TGTGCCAGCAGTGACAGGTTGGGCACCATATATTTT,CASSDRLGTIYF
.,TRBV11-2,TRBJ2-5,.,TGTGCCAGCAGCGGGGGATTGAGGGAGACCCAGTACTTC,CASSGGLRETQYF
TRBD2,TRBV4-2,TRBJ2-5,.,TGTGCCAGCAGCCCCAACTTTAGCGGGGAAGAGACCCAGTACTTC,CASSPNFSGEETQYF
TRBD1,TRBV28,TRBJ2-7,.,TGTGCCAGCAGTCCCGGACAGGTCTCCGAGCAGTACTTC,CASSPGQVSEQYF
.,TRBV28,TRBJ2-7,.,TGTGCCAGCAAGACTCGCGGACTCCTGGGCGAGCAGTACTTC,CASKTRGLLGEQYF